The rows below give T cell receptor beta chains drawn from one sample of a study of shared clonotypes between healthy human individuals. TCRdb's table, derived via immunoSEQ multiplex PCR, lists solely in-frame clones and lacks some. The data show more than 400,000 clones, roughly 95% seen once. Sequencing was performed on naive CD4+ T cells sorted from blood. All receptors come from a woman aged 25 to 39 in good health. The CDR3 runs from the conserved cysteine through the conserved F or W. The order of the fields is clone size, D gene, V gene, J gene, CDR3 DNA, CDR3 protein. D genes are given only for firm matches. Clone size is not always given. Where it is, it says once, few, many or a class for expanded clones.

-	-	TRBV7-8	TRBJ2-7	TGTGCCAGCAGCCTAGACAACTACGAGCAGTACTTC	CASSLDNYEQYF
-	-	TRBV18	TRBJ2-2	TGTGCCAGCTCACCACCGTTGGGATCGAACACCGGGGAGCTGTTTTTT	CASSPPLGSNTGELFF
-	-	TRBV25-1	TRBJ1-4	TGTGCCAGCAGTGGTACCCAGGGAGAGGCTAATGAAAAACTGTTTTTT	CASSGTQGEANEKLFF
-	TRBD1	TRBV7-8	TRBJ2-2	TGTGCCAGCAGCTTTCGCGGGACAGGGGGAACCGGGGAGCTGTTTTTT	CASSFRGTGGTGELFF
-	-	TRBV11-2	TRBJ2-7	TGTGCCAGCAGGCCATCGGGCACCTACGAGCAGTACTTC	CASRPSGTYEQYF
-	-	TRBV29-1	TRBJ2-6	TGCAGCCCTAGGTTGGGATCTGGGGCCAACGTCCTGACTTTC	CSPRLGSGANVLTF
-	TRBD2	TRBV6-1	TRBJ2-7	TGTGCCAGCAGACTAACTAGCGGGAGGGCCTACGAGCAGTACTTC	CASRLTSGRAYEQYF
-	TRBD1	TRBV18	TRBJ1-5	TGTGCCAGCTCACCGGGGACAGGTAGCAATCAGCCCCAGCATTTT	CASSPGTGSNQPQHF
-	-	TRBV28	TRBJ1-1	TGTGCCAGCAGCAGAGACACGAACACTGAAGCTTTCTTT	CASSRDTNTEAFF
once	TRBD1	TRBV6-6	TRBJ1-5	TGTGCCAGCAGCCCGGGACAGGGCAATCAGCCCCAGCATTTT	CASSPGQGNQPQHF
-	-	TRBV7-5	TRBJ2-6	TGTGCCAGAAGCTCTGAAAGTAGACAAAGTCGGGCCAACGTCCTGACTTTC	CARSSESRQSRANVLTF
-	TRBD2	TRBV7-9	TRBJ2-5	TGTGCCAGCAGCGTGGGACTAGCGGAAGAGACCCAGTACTTC	CASSVGLAEETQYF
-	-	TRBV11-1	TRBJ2-1	TGTGCCAGCAGCTTAGGGGGGAGCTCCTACAATGAGCAGTTCTTC	CASSLGGSSYNEQFF
-	-	TRBV5-6	TRBJ1-1	TGTGCCAGCAGCTTGTCGGCCAACACTGAAGCTTTCTTT	CASSLSANTEAFF
-	-	TRBV5-8	TRBJ2-1	TGTGCCAGTCCTAGGGGGAGTGTCCCGATCTTC	CASPRGSVPIF
-	TRBD2	TRBV9	TRBJ2-5	TGTGCCAGCAGCGTGAAGTCGCTTTTAGCGGGAGCCGGGGAGACCCAGTACTTC	CASSVKSLLAGAGETQYF
-	TRBD1	TRBV5-6	TRBJ1-2	TGTGCCAGCAGCTGGACAGGGGATATTAACTATGGCTACACCTTC	CASSWTGDINYGYTF
-	-	TRBV28	TRBJ2-2	TGTGCCAGCGGAGGGGCGAACACCGGGGAGCTGTTTTTT	CASGGANTGELFF
-	TRBD1	TRBV7-9	TRBJ2-1	TGTGCCAGCAGCTTCTCGACAGGGACATGGGGTGAGCAGTTCTTC	CASSFSTGTWGEQFF
-	-	TRBV28	TRBJ1-5	TGTGCCAGCAGGTTAGGAGGGGGCAATCAGCCCCAGCATTTT	CASRLGGGNQPQHF
-	-	TRBV28	TRBJ2-3	TGTTGTAGCGGAGCAACTAGCACAGATACGCAGTATTTT	CCSGATSTDTQYF
-	-	TRBV21-1	TRBJ1-2	TGTGCCAGCAGCGAACCACCGGACAGGGTGCCTTTGGGTTATGGCTACACCTTC	CASSEPPDRVPLGYGYTF
-	-	TRBV10-3	TRBJ1-6	TGTGCCATCAGTGGGGGTGATTCACCCCTCCACTTT	CAISGGDSPLHF
-	-	TRBV5-1	TRBJ2-3	TGCGCCAGCAGCTTGGACCGCCCCGGGTCAGATACGCAGTATTTT	CASSLDRPGSDTQYF
-	-	TRBV15	TRBJ1-1	TGTGCCACCAGCAGAGATAGGGACACTGAAGCTTTCTTT	CATSRDRDTEAFF